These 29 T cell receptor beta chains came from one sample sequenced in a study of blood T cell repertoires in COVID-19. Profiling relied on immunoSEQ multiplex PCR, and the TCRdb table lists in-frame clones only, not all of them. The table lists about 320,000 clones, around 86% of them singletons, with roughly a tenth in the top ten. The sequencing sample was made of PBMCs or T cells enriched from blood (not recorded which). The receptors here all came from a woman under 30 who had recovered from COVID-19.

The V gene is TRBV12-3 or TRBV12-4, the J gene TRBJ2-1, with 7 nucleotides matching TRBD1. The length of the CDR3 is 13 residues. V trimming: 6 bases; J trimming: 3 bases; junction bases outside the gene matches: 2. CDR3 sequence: CASRTGNYNEQFF. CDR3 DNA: TGTGCCAGCAGGACAGGGAACTACAATGAGCAGTTCTTC.

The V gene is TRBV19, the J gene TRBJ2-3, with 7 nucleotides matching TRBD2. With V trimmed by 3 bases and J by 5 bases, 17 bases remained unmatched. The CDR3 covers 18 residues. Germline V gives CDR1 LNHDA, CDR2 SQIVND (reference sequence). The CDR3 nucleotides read TGTGCCAGTAGTATCCGGACTAGAATTGGATTCGGCTTAGATACGCAGTATTTT. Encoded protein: CASSIRTRIGFGLDTQYF. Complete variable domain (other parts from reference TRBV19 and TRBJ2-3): DGGITQSPKYLFRKEGQNVTLSCEQNLNHDAMYWYRQDPGQGLRLIYYSQIVNDFQKGDIAEGYSVSREKKESFPLTVTSAQKNPTAFYLCASSIRTRIGFGLDTQYFGPGTRLTVL.

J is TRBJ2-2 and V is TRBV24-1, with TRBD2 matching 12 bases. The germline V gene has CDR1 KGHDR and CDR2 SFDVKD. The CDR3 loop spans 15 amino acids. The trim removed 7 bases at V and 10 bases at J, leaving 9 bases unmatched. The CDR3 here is CATSSLAGGPEELFF. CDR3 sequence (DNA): TGTGCCACCAGCTCACTAGCGGGAGGCCCGGAGGAGCTGTTTTTT.

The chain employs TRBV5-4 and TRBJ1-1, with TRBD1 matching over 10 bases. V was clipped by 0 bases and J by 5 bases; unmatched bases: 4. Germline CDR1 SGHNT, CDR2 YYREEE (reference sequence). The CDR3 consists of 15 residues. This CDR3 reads CASSLGDRGGTEAFF. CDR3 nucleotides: TGTGCCAGCAGCTTGGGGGACAGGGGAGGGACTGAAGCTTTCTTT. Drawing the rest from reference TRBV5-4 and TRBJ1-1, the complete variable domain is ETGVTQSPTHLIKTRGQQVTLRCSSQSGHNTVSWYQQALGQGPQFIFQYYREEENGRGNFPPRFSGLQFPNYSSELNVNALELDDSALYLCASSLGDRGGTEAFFGQGTRLTVV.

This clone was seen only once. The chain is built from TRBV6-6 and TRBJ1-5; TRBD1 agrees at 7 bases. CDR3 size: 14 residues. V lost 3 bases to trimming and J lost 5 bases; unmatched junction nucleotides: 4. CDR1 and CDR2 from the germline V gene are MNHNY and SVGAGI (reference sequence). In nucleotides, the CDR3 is TGTGCCAGCAGTTATACAGGGGCGGATCAGCCCCAGCATTTT. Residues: CASSYTGADQPQHF.

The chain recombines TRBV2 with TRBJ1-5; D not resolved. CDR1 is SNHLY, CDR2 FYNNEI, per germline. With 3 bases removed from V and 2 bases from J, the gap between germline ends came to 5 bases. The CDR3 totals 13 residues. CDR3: CASSDIGNQPQHF. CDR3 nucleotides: TGTGCCAGCAGTGACATTGGCAATCAGCCCCAGCATTTT.

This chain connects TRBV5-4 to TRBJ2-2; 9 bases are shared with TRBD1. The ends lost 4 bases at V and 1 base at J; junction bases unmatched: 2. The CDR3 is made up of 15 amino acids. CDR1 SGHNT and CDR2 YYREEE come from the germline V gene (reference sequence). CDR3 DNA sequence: TGTGCCAGCAGCCCGGGACAGGGGAACACCGGGGAGCTGTTTTTT. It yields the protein CASSPGQGNTGELFF.

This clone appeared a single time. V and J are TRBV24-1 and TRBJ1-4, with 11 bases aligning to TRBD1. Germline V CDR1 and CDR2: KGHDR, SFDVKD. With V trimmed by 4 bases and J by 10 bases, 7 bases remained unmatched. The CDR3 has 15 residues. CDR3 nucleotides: TGTGCCACCAGTGACCCGGGACAGGGGGTTGGAAAACTGTTTTTT. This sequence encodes CATSDPGQGVGKLFF.

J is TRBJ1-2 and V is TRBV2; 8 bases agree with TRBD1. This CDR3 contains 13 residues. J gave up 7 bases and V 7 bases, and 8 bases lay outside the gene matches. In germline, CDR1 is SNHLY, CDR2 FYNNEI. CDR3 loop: CASNQGAGVGYTF. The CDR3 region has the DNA TGTGCCAGCAATCAGGGGGCAGGGGTTGGCTACACCTTC.

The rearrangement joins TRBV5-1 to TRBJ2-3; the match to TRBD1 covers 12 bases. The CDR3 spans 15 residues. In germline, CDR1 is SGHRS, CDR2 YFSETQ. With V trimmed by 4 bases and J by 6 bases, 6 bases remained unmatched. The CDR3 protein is CASSRGTGGADTQYF. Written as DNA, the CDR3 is TGCGCCAGCAGCCGTGGGACAGGGGGCGCGGATACGCAGTATTTT.

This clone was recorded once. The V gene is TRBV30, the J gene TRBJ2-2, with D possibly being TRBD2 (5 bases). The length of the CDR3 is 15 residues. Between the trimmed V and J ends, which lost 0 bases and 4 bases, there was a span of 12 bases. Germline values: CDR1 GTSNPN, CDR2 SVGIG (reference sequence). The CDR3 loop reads CAWSVGLLGTGELFF. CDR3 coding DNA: TGTGCCTGGAGTGTCGGACTTCTAGGCACCGGGGAGCTGTTTTTT.

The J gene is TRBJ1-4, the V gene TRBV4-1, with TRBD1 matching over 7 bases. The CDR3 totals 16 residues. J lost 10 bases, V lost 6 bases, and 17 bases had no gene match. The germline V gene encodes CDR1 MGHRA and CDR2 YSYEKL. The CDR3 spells CASRSPGSHRGGKLFF. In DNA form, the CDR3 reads TGCGCCAGCAGATCGCCTGGCTCCCACAGGGGAGGAAAACTGTTTTTT.

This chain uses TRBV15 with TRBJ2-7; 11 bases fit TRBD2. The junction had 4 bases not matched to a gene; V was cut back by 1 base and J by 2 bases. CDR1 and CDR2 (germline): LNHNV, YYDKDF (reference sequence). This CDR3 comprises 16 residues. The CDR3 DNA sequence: TGTGCCACCAGCAGAGGTACTAGCGGGGGTACCTACGAGCAGTACTTC. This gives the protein CATSRGTSGGTYEQYF.

The CDR3, as DNA: TGTGCCAGCAGCTTTTCGGGTGGCAATCAGCCCCAGCATTTT. As protein: CASSFSGGNQPQHF. The chain carries TRBV7-9 and TRBJ1-5; D is unclear. Trimming cost V 3 bases and J 2 bases, with 8 bases left between them. In germline, CDR1 is SEHNR, CDR2 FQNEAQ (reference sequence). This CDR3 is built from 14 residues.

The CDR3 region is CASSPGSGNTIYF. CDR3 DNA: TGTGCCAGCAGTCCCGGCTCTGGAAACACCATATATTTT. V and J are TRBV25-1 and TRBJ1-3; D is ambiguous. This CDR3 region has 13 residues. Germline V gene lookup returns CDR1 MGHDK and CDR2 SYGVNS. The V and J ends lost 5 bases and 0 bases respectively, with 5 bases between them.

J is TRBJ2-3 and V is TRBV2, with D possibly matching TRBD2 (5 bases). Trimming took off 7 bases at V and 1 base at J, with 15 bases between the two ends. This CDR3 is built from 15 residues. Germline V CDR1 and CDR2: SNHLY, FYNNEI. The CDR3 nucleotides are TGTGCCAGCAAAGGGAGTAGGAGCCGCACAGATACGCAGTATTTT. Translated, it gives CASKGSRSRTDTQYF.

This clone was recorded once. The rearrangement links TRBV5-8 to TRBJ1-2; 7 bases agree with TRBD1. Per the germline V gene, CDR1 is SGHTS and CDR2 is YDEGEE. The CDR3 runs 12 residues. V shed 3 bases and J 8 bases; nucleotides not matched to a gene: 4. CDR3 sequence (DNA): TGTGCCAGCAGCTCGGACAGGTGGGGCTACACCTTC. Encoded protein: CASSSDRWGYTF. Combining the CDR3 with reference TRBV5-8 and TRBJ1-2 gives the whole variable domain EAGVTQSPTHLIKTRGQQATLRCSPISGHTSVYWYQQALGLGLQFLLWYDEGEERNRGNFPPRFSGRQFPNYSSELNVNALELEDSALYLCASSSDRWGYTFGSGTRLTVV.

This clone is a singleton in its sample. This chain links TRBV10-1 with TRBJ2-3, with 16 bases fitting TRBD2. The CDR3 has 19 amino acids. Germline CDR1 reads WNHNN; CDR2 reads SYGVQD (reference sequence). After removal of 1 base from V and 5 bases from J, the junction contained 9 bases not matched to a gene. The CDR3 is CASSEWSGTSGREEDTQYF. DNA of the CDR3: TGCGCCAGCAGTGAGTGGTCCGGGACTAGCGGGAGGGAGGAAGATACGCAGTATTTT.

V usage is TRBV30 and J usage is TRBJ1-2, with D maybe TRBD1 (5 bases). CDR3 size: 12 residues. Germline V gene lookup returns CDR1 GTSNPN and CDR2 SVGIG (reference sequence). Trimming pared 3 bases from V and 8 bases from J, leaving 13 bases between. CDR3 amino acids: CAWSAGGDGYTF. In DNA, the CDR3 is TGTGCCTGGAGCGCCGGGGGGGACGGCTACACCTTC. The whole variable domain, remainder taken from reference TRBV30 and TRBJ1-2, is SQTIHQWPATLVQPVGSPLSLECTVEGTSNPNLYWYRQAAGRGLQLLFYSVGIGQISSEVPQNLSASRPQDRQFILSSKKLLLSDSGFYLCAWSAGGDGYTFGSGTRLTVV.

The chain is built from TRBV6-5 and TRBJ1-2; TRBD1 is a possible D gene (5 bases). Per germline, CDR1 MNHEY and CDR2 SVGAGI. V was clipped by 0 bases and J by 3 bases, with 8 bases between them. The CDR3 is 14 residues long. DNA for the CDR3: TGTGCCAGCAGTTACTCCAAGACAGACTATGGCTACACCTTC. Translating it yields CASSYSKTDYGYTF.

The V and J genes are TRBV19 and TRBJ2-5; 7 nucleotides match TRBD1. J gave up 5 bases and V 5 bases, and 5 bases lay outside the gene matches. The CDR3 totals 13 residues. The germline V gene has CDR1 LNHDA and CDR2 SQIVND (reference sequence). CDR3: CASSVDRDETQYF. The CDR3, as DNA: TGTGCCAGTAGTGTCGACAGGGACGAGACCCAGTACTTC.

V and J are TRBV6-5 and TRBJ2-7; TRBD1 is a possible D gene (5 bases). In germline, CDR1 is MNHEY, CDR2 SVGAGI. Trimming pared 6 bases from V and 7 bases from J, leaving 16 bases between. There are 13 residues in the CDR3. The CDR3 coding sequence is TGTGCCAGCAGCAGGGCAGGATCCTTAGAGCAGTACTTC. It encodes CASSRAGSLEQYF.

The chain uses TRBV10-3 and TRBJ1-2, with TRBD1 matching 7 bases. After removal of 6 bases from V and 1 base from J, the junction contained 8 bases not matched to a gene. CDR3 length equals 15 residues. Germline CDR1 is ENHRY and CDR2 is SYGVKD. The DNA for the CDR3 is TGTGCCATCAGCCCCCCCCGACAGGGTAACTATGGCTACACCTTC. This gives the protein CAISPPRQGNYGYTF.

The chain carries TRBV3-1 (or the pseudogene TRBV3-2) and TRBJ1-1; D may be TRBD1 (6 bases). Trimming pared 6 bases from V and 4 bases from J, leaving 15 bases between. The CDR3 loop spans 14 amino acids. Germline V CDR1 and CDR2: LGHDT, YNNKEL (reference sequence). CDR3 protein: CASRAGTGITEAFF. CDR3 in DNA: TGTGCCAGCAGAGCAGGAACAGGGATCACTGAAGCTTTCTTT.

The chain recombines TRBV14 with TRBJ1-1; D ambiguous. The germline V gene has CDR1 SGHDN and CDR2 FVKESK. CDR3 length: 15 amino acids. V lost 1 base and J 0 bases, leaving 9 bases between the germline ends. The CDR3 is CASSQGLQLNTEAFF. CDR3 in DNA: TGTGCCAGCAGCCAAGGGCTACAGTTGAACACTGAAGCTTTCTTT.

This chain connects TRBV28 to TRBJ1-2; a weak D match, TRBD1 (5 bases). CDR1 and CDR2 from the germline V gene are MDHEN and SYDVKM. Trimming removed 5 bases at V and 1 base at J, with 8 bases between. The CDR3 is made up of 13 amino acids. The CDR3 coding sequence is TGTGCCAGCAGTGCGGGGGATAACTATGGCTACACCTTC. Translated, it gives CASSAGDNYGYTF.

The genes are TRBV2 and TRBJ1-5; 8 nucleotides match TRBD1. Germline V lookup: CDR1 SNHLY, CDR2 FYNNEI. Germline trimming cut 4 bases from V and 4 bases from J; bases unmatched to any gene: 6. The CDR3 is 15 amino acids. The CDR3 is CASSGGQATNQPQHF. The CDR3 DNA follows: TGTGCCAGCAGTGGGGGACAGGCCACGAATCAGCCCCAGCATTTT.

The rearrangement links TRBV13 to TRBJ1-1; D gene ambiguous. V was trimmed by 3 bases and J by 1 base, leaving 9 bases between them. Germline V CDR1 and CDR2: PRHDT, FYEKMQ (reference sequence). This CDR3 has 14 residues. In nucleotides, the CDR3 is TGTGCCAGCAGCTTTGGGCAGTCGAACACTGAAGCTTTCTTT. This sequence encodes CASSFGQSNTEAFF.

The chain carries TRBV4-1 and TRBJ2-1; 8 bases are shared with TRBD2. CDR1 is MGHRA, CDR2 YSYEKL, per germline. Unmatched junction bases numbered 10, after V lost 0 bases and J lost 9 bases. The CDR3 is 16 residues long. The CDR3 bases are TGCGCCAGCAGCCAAGATTTCTGGAGCGGGAGAGCTGAGCAGTTCTTC. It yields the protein CASSQDFWSGRAEQFF.